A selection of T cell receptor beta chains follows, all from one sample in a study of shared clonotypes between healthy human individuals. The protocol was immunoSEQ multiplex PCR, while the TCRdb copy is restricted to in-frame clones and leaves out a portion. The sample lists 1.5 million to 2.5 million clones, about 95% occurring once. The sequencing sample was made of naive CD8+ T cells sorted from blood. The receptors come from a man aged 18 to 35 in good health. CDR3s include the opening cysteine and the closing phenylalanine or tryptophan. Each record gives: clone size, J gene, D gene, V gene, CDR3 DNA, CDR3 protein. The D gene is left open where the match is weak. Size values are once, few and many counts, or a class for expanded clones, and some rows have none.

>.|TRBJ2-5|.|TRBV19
TGTGCCAGTAAGAGCAGGGGTGGGCCAGAGACCCAGTACTTC
CASKSRGGPETQYF
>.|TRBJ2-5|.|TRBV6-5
TGTGCCAGCAGTTACACGGCAGGGAAACAGGAGACCCAGTACTTC
CASSYTAGKQETQYF
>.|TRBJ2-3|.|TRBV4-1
TGCGCCAGCAGCCAAGAGCCCAGTTCACCAGATACGCAGTATTTT
CASSQEPSSPDTQYF
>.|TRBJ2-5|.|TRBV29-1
TGCAGCGTTGACAGGGGTTCCGGGACCCAGTACTTC
CSVDRGSGTQYF
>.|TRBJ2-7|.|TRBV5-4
TGTGCCAGCAGCTTGGACAGGGTTTCCTACGAGCAGTACTTC
CASSLDRVSYEQYF
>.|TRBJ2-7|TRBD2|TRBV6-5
TGTGCCAGCAGTTACTCTAGCGGGAGGGTCTCCTACGAGCAGTACTTC
CASSYSSGRVSYEQYF
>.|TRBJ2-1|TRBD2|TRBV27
TGTGCCAGCAGTTTAGCTTGGTCCAGCGGGGACAATGAGCAGTTCTTC
CASSLAWSSGDNEQFF
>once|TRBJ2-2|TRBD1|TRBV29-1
TGCAGCGTTGCAGGGGGCTCGAACACCGGGGAGCTGTTTTTT
CSVAGGSNTGELFF
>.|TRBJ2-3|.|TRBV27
TGTGCCAGCGGAGGGCAGTTTTTCACAGATACGCAGTATTTT
CASGGQFFTDTQYF
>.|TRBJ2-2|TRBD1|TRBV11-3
TGTGCCAGCAGCCCAAGAGGGGGCCGGAACACCGGGGAGCTGTTTTTT
CASSPRGGRNTGELFF
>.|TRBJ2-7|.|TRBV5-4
TGTGCCAGCAGCTTGGGCGGGTTCTACGAGCAGTACTTC
CASSLGGFYEQYF
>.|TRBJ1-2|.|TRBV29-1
TGCAGCGTTGAGGGGGGCTGGTCCGGTTATGGCTACACCTTC
CSVEGGWSGYGYTF
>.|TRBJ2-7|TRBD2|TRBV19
TGTGCCAGTAGTTTCGGGGGGGCGAGCTCCTACGAGCAGTACTTC
CASSFGGASSYEQYF
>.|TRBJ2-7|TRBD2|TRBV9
TGTGCCAGCAGCGGAAGCTTAGCGGGAGGGCCGGGGGAGCAGTACTTC
CASSGSLAGGPGEQYF
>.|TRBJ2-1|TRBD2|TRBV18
TGTGCCAGCTCAGATCTAGCGGGGACCTACAATGAGCAGTTCTTC
CASSDLAGTYNEQFF
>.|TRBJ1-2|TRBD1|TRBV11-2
TGTGCCAGCAGCTTAGCGGTTGGACAGGCGCGCTATGGCTACACCTTC
CASSLAVGQARYGYTF
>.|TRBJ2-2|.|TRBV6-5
TGTGCCAGCAGTTACTCCCCAGGAAACACCGGGGAGCTGTTTTTT
CASSYSPGNTGELFF
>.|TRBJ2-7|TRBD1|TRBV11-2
TGTGCCAGCAGCTTAGACCCCGCGACAGGGGTCTACGAGCAGTACTTC
CASSLDPATGVYEQYF
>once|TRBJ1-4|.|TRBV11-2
TGTGCCAGCAGCTTGAATGAAAAACTGTTTTTT
CASSLNEKLFF
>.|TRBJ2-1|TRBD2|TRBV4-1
TGCGCCAGCAGCCCCCGACGGGGAGGCGGGGGGGCCAATGAGCAGTTCTTC
CASSPRRGGGGANEQFF
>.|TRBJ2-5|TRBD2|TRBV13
TGTGCCAGCAGCCCTCGACTAGCGGGAGCCCAAGAGACCCAGTACTTC
CASSPRLAGAQETQYF
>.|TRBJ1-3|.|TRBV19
TGTGCCAGTAGTATTTCCGGGGTCGGCTCTGGAAACACCATATATTTT
CASSISGVGSGNTIYF
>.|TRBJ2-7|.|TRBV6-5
TGTGCCAGCAGTTACCCTGGAGACGAGCAGTACTTC
CASSYPGDEQYF
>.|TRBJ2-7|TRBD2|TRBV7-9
TGTGCCAGCAGCCTTTTTAGCGGGAGCGACTACGAGCAGTACTTC
CASSLFSGSDYEQYF
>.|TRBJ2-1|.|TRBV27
TGTGCCAGCAGTTTAAGTGCAAATGAGCAGTTCTTC
CASSLSANEQFF
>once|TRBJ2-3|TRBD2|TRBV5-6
TGTGCCAGCAGGTGGACTAGCGGGGGACAAGATACGCAGTATTTT
CASRWTSGGQDTQYF
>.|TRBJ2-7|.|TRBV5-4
TGTGCCAGCAGCTGGGGATCTACCTACGAGCAGTACTTC
CASSWGSTYEQYF
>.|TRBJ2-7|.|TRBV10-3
TGTGCCATCAGTGAGTCTGCCTACGAGCAGTACTTC
CAISESAYEQYF
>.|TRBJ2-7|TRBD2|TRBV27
TGTGCCAGCAGTTTAAGGCCCACGGGAGGAGAGCAGTACTTC
CASSLRPTGGEQYF
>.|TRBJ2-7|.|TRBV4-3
TGCGCCAGCAGCCAAGGCCGGAGCTACGAGCAGTACTTC
CASSQGRSYEQYF
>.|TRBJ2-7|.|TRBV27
TGTGCCAGCGGGCCCCGTGACGGCTCCTACGAGCAGTACTTC
CASGPRDGSYEQYF
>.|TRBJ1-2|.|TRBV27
TGTGCCAGCAGTTCCCGGGGGGCCTATGGCTACACCTTC
CASSSRGAYGYTF
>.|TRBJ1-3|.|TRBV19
TGTGCCAGTCAGCCGGGGGCCGGAAACACCATATATTTT
CASQPGAGNTIYF
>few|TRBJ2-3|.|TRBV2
TGTGCCAGCAGTGAAAGCACAGATACGCAGTATTTT
CASSESTDTQYF
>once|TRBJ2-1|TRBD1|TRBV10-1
TGCGCCAGCATTCCCCGGGACAGGGCGGACAATGAGCAGTTCTTC
CASIPRDRADNEQFF
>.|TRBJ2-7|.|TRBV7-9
TGTGCCAGCAGCTTAGATCCGACCGGGGGCTACGAGCAGTACTTC
CASSLDPTGGYEQYF
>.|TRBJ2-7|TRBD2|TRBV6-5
TGTGCCAGCAGAGCACTAGCGGAAGATGGCTACGAGCAGTACTTC
CASRALAEDGYEQYF
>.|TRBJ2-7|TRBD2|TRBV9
TGTGCCAGCAGCGTATCCAGCGGGGTGTACGAGCAGTACTTC
CASSVSSGVYEQYF
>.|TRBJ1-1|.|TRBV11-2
TGTGCCAGCAGCTCGGGGGATAGCCACCAAGAAGCTTTCTTT
CASSSGDSHQEAFF
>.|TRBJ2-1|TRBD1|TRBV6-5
TGTGCCAGCAGGCCCGGACAGGGTTCCTACAATGAGCAGTTCTTC
CASRPGQGSYNEQFF
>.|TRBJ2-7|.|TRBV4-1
TGCGCCAGCAGCCAAGCAGGCCCCTACGAGCAGTACTTC
CASSQAGPYEQYF
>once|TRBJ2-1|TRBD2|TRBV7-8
TGTGCCAGCAGCTCTCTGACTAGCACAGCCTACAATGAGCAGTTCTTC
CASSSLTSTAYNEQFF
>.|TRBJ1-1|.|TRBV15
TGTGCCACCAGCAGAGCGGGGGAAGCTTTCTTT
CATSRAGEAFF
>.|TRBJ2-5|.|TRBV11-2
TGTGCCAGCAGCTTTTCGTCTTTCCAAGAGACCCAGTACTTC
CASSFSSFQETQYF
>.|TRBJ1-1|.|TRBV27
TGTGCCAGCAGTTTATCGGCAGGGCTGAACTTTGAAGCTTTCTTT
CASSLSAGLNFEAFF
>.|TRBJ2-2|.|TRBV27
TGTGCCAGCAGTTTGGGGCCCGGGGAGCTGTTTTTT
CASSLGPGELFF
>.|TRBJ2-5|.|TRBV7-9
TGTGCCAGCAGCTCTTCGTTGGGCGCGGAGACCCAGTACTTC
CASSSSLGAETQYF
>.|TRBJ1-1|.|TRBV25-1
TGTGCCAGCACCGTCAGTCGTCTAGCTGAAGCTTTCTTT
CASTVSRLAEAFF
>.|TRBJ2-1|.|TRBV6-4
TGTGCCAGCAGTGACTCGATAGGGGATGAGCAGTTCTTC
CASSDSIGDEQFF
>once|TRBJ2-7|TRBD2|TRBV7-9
TGTGCCAGCAGCTGGACTAGCGGGAGCCCCCCCTACGAGCAGTACTTC
CASSWTSGSPPYEQYF
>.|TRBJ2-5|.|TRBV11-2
TGTGCCAGCAGCTTAGGGGCGGGGGCCTCGGGGGAGACCCAGTACTTC
CASSLGAGASGETQYF
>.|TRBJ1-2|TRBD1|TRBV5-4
TGTGCCAGCAGCTCAGTGACAGGGCCCTATGGCTACACCTTC
CASSSVTGPYGYTF
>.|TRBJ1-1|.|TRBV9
TGTGCCAGCAGCGTAGATTACAGCACTGAAGCTTTCTTT
CASSVDYSTEAFF
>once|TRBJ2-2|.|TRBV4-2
TGTGCCAGCAGGGACTCGAACACCGGGGAGCTGTTTTTT
CASRDSNTGELFF
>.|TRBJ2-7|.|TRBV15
TGTGCCACCAGCATCTCCGGGGGCACCTACGAGCAGTACTTC
CATSISGGTYEQYF
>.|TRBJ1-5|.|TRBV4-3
TGCGCCAGCAGCCAAGATAGGGTCCAGCCCCAGCATTTT
CASSQDRVQPQHF
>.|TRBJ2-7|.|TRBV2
TGTGCCAGCAGGGCACGCGAGCAGTACTTC
CASRAREQYF
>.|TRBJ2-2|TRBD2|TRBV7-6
TGTGCCAGCAGCCCCACGGGGGGGACCGGGGAGCTGTTTTTT
CASSPTGGTGELFF
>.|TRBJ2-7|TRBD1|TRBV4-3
TGCGCCAGCAGCCAAGAACTCTCCCGGACAGGGTACGAGCAGTACTTC
CASSQELSRTGYEQYF
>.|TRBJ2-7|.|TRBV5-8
TGTGCCAGCAGCTTAGCTACAGGAGACAAGTACTTC
CASSLATGDKYF